The clone carrying this T cell receptor beta chain came up a few times. Authors' data handling: From reference gene primer amplification, estimates of nucleated cell counts were derived. The data were produced by immunoSEQ multiplex PCR, yet TCRdb's version contains in-frame clones alone and is incomplete. That table is the source of V, J and clone size, and D and trimming were worked out from the DNA. The sample consists of 300,000 to 350,000 clones, 90% of them appearing once. This record comes from a study of blood T cell repertoires in COVID-19. Across the study: Sources were T cells, B-cell-depleted T cells, or PBMCs; the material itself was cDNA or gDNA.

The receptor's source is a woman aged 25 to 45 who had been exposed to COVID-19. The sequenced material came from PBMCs or T cells enriched from blood (not recorded which).

Here the CDR3 DNA reads TGTGCCAGCAGCCAAGTGACAGGCCTTGATATAAACACTGAAGCTTTCTTT. Encoded protein: CASSQVTGLDINTEAFF. The gene calls are TRBV4-2 and TRBJ1-1; a possible D gene is TRBD1 (6 bases). The V end was cut by 1 base, the J end by 2 bases, with 17 bases between. Germline V gene sequence: CDR1 LGHNA, CDR2 YNFKEQ. The CDR3 runs to 17 residues.